This T cell receptor (beta chain) was observed in a study of blood T cell repertoires in COVID-19 (dated by TCRdb to the early 2020s). Looking at the study overall: Samples from collaborators originated in the United States, Italy and Spain and spanned both the acute and convalescent phases of COVID-19. The prospective study material was composed of cDNA or gDNA derived from T cells, B-cell-depleted T cells, or PBMCs. Where available, HLA class I and class II types were obtained from metadata supplied by the sample provider rather than from assay-based typing. The repertoires were made available in a free public database intended to serve as a resource for research on the immune response to SARS-CoV-2. The dataset comprised deeply sampled blood TCRbeta repertoires from subjects exposed to, actively infected with, or recovered from COVID-19. Samples came from the ongoing ImmuneRACE study (first 160 participants) plus 1,254 subjects from 6 global collaborators. Sample metadata almost always included a de-identified subject ID, COVID-19 status, age in years and sex. General conclusions and limits of the study: The quantity of clinical and demographic metadata differed by source and by participant and was supplied without curation.

TCRbeta CDR3 regions were amplified from genomic DNA by means of the immunoSEQ Assay, a bias-controlled multiplex PCR. The authors' pipeline ran thus. The number of nucleated cells in each sample was estimated by amplification of reference gene primers within the assay. To quantify the absolute abundance of each unique TCRbeta CDR3 rearrangement, sequence reads were collapsed and filtered. For each sample, productive Simpson clonality was calculated as the square root of Simpson's diversity index across productive rearrangements. TCRdb limited this immuneACCESS table to in-frame rearrangements with V and J called. A share of clones is missing; checked studies link under half to unresolved V genes, and the rest is unexplained. V, J and clone size derive from that table, while D and trimming were established from the DNA sequence. Present in this sample are more than 40,000 clones, more than 70% of which were seen just once. The ten largest clonotypes hold about a tenth of the sample.

Each collaborating institution followed its own protocols to collect whole blood in K2EDTA tubes. For TCRbeta analysis, collaborators shipped samples as frozen whole blood, isolated PBMCs, or DNA extracted from either of those sample types. For CDR1 and CDR2, the germline V gene lists SGHDT and YYEEEE. Including the terminal cysteine and phenylalanine, the CDR3 comprises 15 residues. The read is trimmed to its CDR3 DNA, 45 bases read in frame from base 1. Germline trimming amounts to 0 bases on V and 0 bases on J, with 0 as the count of junction bases outside the gene matches. Note on this clone: Its target antigen remains unknown. There are no base qualities to consult, and no much larger clone falls within one base.

The origin of this receptor is a man over 45 with active COVID-19. The rearranged segments are TRBV5-6 and TRBJ2-3; 8 bases in between match TRBD2. The sequenced sample was peripheral blood. The CDR3 sequence is CASSLGLASTDTQYF. The base sequence is TGTGCCAGCAGCTTGGGACTAGCGAGCACAGATACGCAGTATTTT.